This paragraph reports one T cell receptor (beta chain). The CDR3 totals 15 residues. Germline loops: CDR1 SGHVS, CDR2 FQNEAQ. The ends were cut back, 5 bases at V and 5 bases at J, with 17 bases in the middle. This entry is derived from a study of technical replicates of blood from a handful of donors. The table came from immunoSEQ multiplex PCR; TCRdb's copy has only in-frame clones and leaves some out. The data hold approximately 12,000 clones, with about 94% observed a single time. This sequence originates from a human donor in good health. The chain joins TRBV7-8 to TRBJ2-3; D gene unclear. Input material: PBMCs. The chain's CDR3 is CASSLGPSNQDTQYF. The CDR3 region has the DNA TGTGCCAGCAGCCTTGGCCCGTCCAACCAAGATACGCAGTATTTT.